Detailed here is one T cell receptor beta chain. The antigen remains unidentified. Trimming removed 6 bases from V and 4 bases from J, with 16 bases in between. Germline CDR1 SQVTM, CDR2 ANQGSEA. This CDR3 region has 14 residues. The data are from a study of T cells in Graves' hyperthyroidism and ophthalmopathy. Study-level findings and limits: Also found in blood were most expanded thyroid clonotypes above 0.001.

RNA transcripts served as the template for amplifying TCR beta CDR3 regions. HTBI primers were employed in a first-round RT-PCR of the TCR CDR3. Each CDR3 protein is one row after TCRdb ran MiXCR on the multiplex PCR reads. The sample shows about 640,000 distinct CDR3 sequences, about 20% of them seen only once. Sequencing input: blood. The V call is TRBV29-1, the J call TRBJ1-3; the D is unclear. The sequence came from a man under 40 with Graves' ophthalmopathy. CDR3 DNA sequence: TGCAGCGTGGGGAGCCGAGAGAAGGGAAACACCATATATTTT. Encoded protein: CSVGSREKGNTIYF.